This T cell receptor beta chain was identified in a study of shared clonotypes between healthy human individuals. Study-level points and caveats: Rarefaction indicated that sorted-subset sequencing remained incomplete although depth was large.

Germline V gene sequence: CDR1 SNHLY, CDR2 FYNNEI. Trimming left V 6 bases short and J 0 bases short, with 15 bases between. The CDR3 spans 17 residues. About this clone itself: Its antigen is undetermined.

The test was conducted at deep level. The protocol was immunoSEQ multiplex PCR, while the TCRdb copy is restricted to in-frame clones and leaves out a portion. The sample lists about 2 million clones, over 85% seen once, with 0.1% to 0.15% in the top ten. Specimen: naive CD4+ T cells sorted from blood. This sample's subset: CD45RA+ positively selected. This chain uses TRBV2 with TRBJ1-6; D is ambiguous. The sequence was obtained from a young man in good health. The chain's CDR3 is CASSVGERSSYNSPLHF. For the CDR3, the DNA is TGTGCCAGCAGCGTGGGTGAGAGGAGCTCCTATAATTCACCCCTCCACTTT.